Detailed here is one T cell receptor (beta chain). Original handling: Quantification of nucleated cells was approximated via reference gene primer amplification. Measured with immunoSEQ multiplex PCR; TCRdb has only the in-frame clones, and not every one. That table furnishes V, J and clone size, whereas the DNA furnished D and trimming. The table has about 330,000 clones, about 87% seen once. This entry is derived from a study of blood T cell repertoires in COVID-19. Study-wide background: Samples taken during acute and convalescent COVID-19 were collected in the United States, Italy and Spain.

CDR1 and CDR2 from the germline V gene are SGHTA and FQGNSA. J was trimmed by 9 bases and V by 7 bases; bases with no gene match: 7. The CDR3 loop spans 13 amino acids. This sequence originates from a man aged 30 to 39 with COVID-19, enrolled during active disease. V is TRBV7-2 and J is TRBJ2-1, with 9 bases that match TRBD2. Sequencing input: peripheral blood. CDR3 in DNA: TGTGCCAGCAAGGTAGCGGGAGTTGGTGAGCAGTTCTTC. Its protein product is CASKVAGVGEQFF.